The rows below give T cell receptor beta chains drawn from one sample of a study of blood T cell repertoires in COVID-19. Clones were sequenced by immunoSEQ multiplex PCR, and TCRdb holds only the in-frame ones, with some missing. The repertoire has over 250,000 clones, around 80% of them found once; the top ten carry 4.5% to 6%. The specimen sequenced was PBMCs or T cells enriched from blood (not recorded which). These receptors came from a man in his forties who had been exposed to COVID-19. Both conserved end residues are part of each CDR3. The D gene is left open where the match is weak. Size tells how often a clone was seen (once, few, many) or the class of an expanded clone, and some rows leave it out.

j_gene: TRBJ2-3; d_gene: -; v_gene: TRBV29-1; abundance: -; CDR3nt: TGCAGCGTTAGGCGGGGAGCCCCCACAGATACGCAGTATTTT; CDR3aa: CSVRRGAPTDTQYF
j_gene: TRBJ2-7; d_gene: -; v_gene: TRBV21-1; abundance: -; CDR3nt: TGTCGGGGGGACTGCTCCTACGAGCAGTACTTC; CDR3aa: CRGDCSYEQYF
j_gene: TRBJ1-2; d_gene: -; v_gene: TRBV27; abundance: -; CDR3nt: TGTGCCAGCCGCCACCAGGCGAACTATGGCTACACCTTC; CDR3aa: CASRHQANYGYTF
j_gene: TRBJ1-1; d_gene: -; v_gene: TRBV28; abundance: -; CDR3nt: TGTGCCAGCAGTGGGGGGATGAACACTGAAGCTTTCTTT; CDR3aa: CASSGGMNTEAFF
j_gene: TRBJ2-1; d_gene: TRBD2; v_gene: TRBV5-4; abundance: -; CDR3nt: TGTGCCAGCAGCGGTAGCGGGAGGGCCGCCGGCTACAATGAGCAGTTCTTC; CDR3aa: CASSGSGRAAGYNEQFF
j_gene: TRBJ2-1; d_gene: -; v_gene: TRBV7-3; abundance: -; CDR3nt: TGTGCCAGCAGCCCTCAGGGAGGTACCTACAATGAGCAGTTCTTC; CDR3aa: CASSPQGGTYNEQFF
j_gene: TRBJ2-5; d_gene: -; v_gene: TRBV7-3; abundance: -; CDR3nt: TGTGCCAGCAGCCTAAACCCGGGATCTCAAGAGACCCAGTACTTC; CDR3aa: CASSLNPGSQETQYF
j_gene: TRBJ1-1; d_gene: -; v_gene: TRBV24-1; abundance: few; CDR3nt: TGTGCCACCAGTGATTTTAAGAACACTGAAGCTTTCTTT; CDR3aa: CATSDFKNTEAFF
j_gene: TRBJ2-1; d_gene: TRBD2; v_gene: TRBV6-4; abundance: few; CDR3nt: TGTGCCAGCAGCCCACAGACGGGGAGGGGTGAGCAGTTCTTC; CDR3aa: CASSPQTGRGEQFF
j_gene: TRBJ2-1; d_gene: -; v_gene: TRBV24-1; abundance: -; CDR3nt: TGTGCCACCAGTGATTCTAGCGTTGAGCAGTTCTTC; CDR3aa: CATSDSSVEQFF
j_gene: TRBJ1-1; d_gene: -; v_gene: TRBV19; abundance: -; CDR3nt: TGTGCCAGTAGTGTGGTCACTTCTGCCACTGAAGCTTTCTTT; CDR3aa: CASSVVTSATEAFF
j_gene: TRBJ1-1; d_gene: -; v_gene: TRBV12-3/TRBV12-4; abundance: -; CDR3nt: TGTGCCAGCAGTAATCCCCCCGGGACACCCGCTTTCTTT; CDR3aa: CASSNPPGTPAFF
j_gene: TRBJ2-2; d_gene: -; v_gene: TRBV5-5; abundance: few; CDR3nt: TGTGCCAGCAGCTTGGCCGTCGGGGAGCTGTTTTTT; CDR3aa: CASSLAVGELFF
j_gene: TRBJ1-2; d_gene: TRBD1; v_gene: TRBV14; abundance: -; CDR3nt: TGTGCCAGCAGCCAATCTTCGAGGGGGGGACAGGGTGATGGCTACACCTTC; CDR3aa: CASSQSSRGGQGDGYTF
j_gene: TRBJ2-7; d_gene: TRBD2; v_gene: TRBV6-5; abundance: few; CDR3nt: TGTGCCAGCAGTCCCGGGACTAGAGAAATTATTTTC; CDR3aa: CASSPGTREIIF
j_gene: TRBJ1-4; d_gene: -; v_gene: TRBV5-1; abundance: -; CDR3nt: TGCGCCAGCAGCGGGTCGGGGAGCACTAATGAAAAACTGTTTTTT; CDR3aa: CASSGSGSTNEKLFF
j_gene: TRBJ2-7; d_gene: TRBD2; v_gene: TRBV27; abundance: -; CDR3nt: TGTGCCAGCAGAGGAATGCCGGGCGGGAGCTCCTACGAGCAGTACTTC; CDR3aa: CASRGMPGGSSYEQYF
j_gene: TRBJ2-1; d_gene: TRBD2; v_gene: TRBV7-2; abundance: once; CDR3nt: TGTGCCAGCAACACGGGAGGGAGGCAGGAGCAGTTCTTC; CDR3aa: CASNTGGRQEQFF
j_gene: TRBJ2-3; d_gene: -; v_gene: TRBV5-1; abundance: -; CDR3nt: TGCGCCAGCAGCCGAGACACTAGCACAGATACGCAGTATTTT; CDR3aa: CASSRDTSTDTQYF
j_gene: TRBJ2-1; d_gene: -; v_gene: TRBV5-1; abundance: -; CDR3nt: TGCGCCAGCAGCTTCGGGGACTTCGGAGAGCAGTTCTTC; CDR3aa: CASSFGDFGEQFF
j_gene: TRBJ2-7; d_gene: TRBD1; v_gene: TRBV12-3/TRBV12-4; abundance: -; CDR3nt: TGTGCCAGCAGGGGACAGGGAGGGTGGGAGCAGTACTTC; CDR3aa: CASRGQGGWEQYF
j_gene: TRBJ1-6; d_gene: -; v_gene: TRBV4-1; abundance: once; CDR3nt: TGCGCCAGCAGCCAAGACGGTTCACCCCTCCACTTT; CDR3aa: CASSQDGSPLHF
j_gene: TRBJ2-2; d_gene: -; v_gene: TRBV21-1; abundance: -; CDR3nt: TGTGCCAGCAGCAAAGTCCCGGAGGGCGGTACCGGGGAGCTGTTTTTT; CDR3aa: CASSKVPEGGTGELFF
j_gene: TRBJ1-2; d_gene: TRBD1; v_gene: TRBV6-6; abundance: few; CDR3nt: TGTGCCAGCAGGACGCCGGGACAGGGTAAAGACTATGGCTACACCTTC; CDR3aa: CASRTPGQGKDYGYTF
j_gene: TRBJ1-1; d_gene: -; v_gene: TRBV19; abundance: -; CDR3nt: TGTGCCAGTGGATCCGGGACAAGGAACACTGAAGCTTTCTTT; CDR3aa: CASGSGTRNTEAFF
j_gene: TRBJ2-2; d_gene: -; v_gene: TRBV27; abundance: -; CDR3nt: TGTGCCAGCACGGACAGCACCGGGGAGCTGTTTTTT; CDR3aa: CASTDSTGELFF
j_gene: TRBJ1-3; d_gene: -; v_gene: TRBV6-5; abundance: few; CDR3nt: TGTGCCAGCAGTTTAACAGGGCTCGGAAACACCATATATTTT; CDR3aa: CASSLTGLGNTIYF
j_gene: TRBJ2-3; d_gene: -; v_gene: TRBV7-2; abundance: -; CDR3nt: TGTGCCAGCAGCTTAATATTGGCTGCAGATACGCAGTATTTT; CDR3aa: CASSLILAADTQYF
j_gene: TRBJ1-3; d_gene: -; v_gene: TRBV20-1; abundance: -; CDR3nt: TGCAGTGCTAGTATATCGGGGGGCCTACTCTCTGGAAACACCATATATTTT; CDR3aa: CSASISGGLLSGNTIYF
j_gene: TRBJ2-5; d_gene: TRBD2; v_gene: TRBV5-1; abundance: -; CDR3nt: TGCGCCAGCAGCTCGGGGGGTAGCGTAAACCAGGAGACCCAGTACTTC; CDR3aa: CASSSGGSVNQETQYF
j_gene: TRBJ1-5; d_gene: TRBD1; v_gene: TRBV5-1; abundance: once; CDR3nt: TGCGCCAGCAGCCTGATCCCCACCGGGACAGGGGGGAAAAATAGCAATCAGCCCCAGCATTTT; CDR3aa: CASSLIPTGTGGKNSNQPQHF
j_gene: TRBJ1-2; d_gene: TRBD1; v_gene: TRBV30; abundance: -; CDR3nt: TGTGCCTGGAGTTTGGGACAGTATGGCTACACCTTC; CDR3aa: CAWSLGQYGYTF
j_gene: TRBJ2-3; d_gene: -; v_gene: TRBV27; abundance: -; CDR3nt: TGTGCCAGCAGTTTTGTTGGCCCAACAGATACGCAGTATTTT; CDR3aa: CASSFVGPTDTQYF
j_gene: TRBJ1-5; d_gene: -; v_gene: TRBV27; abundance: -; CDR3nt: TGTGCCAGCAGGGGCAGCCGCAATCAGCCCCAGCATTTT; CDR3aa: CASRGSRNQPQHF
j_gene: TRBJ1-1; d_gene: TRBD1; v_gene: TRBV18; abundance: -; CDR3nt: TGTGCCAGCTCACCATGGTCGGGACAGCGCCTCACTAACACTGAAGCTTTCTTT; CDR3aa: CASSPWSGQRLTNTEAFF
j_gene: TRBJ2-5; d_gene: TRBD2; v_gene: TRBV10-2; abundance: -; CDR3nt: TGCGCCAGCAGCGCCGGGACTAAACAGACCCAGTACTTC; CDR3aa: CASSAGTKQTQYF
j_gene: TRBJ1-5; d_gene: -; v_gene: TRBV24-1; abundance: -; CDR3nt: TGTGCCACCGGGGGCGTGACAGGTTGGGGCAATCAGCCCCAGCATTTT; CDR3aa: CATGGVTGWGNQPQHF
j_gene: TRBJ2-4; d_gene: TRBD1; v_gene: TRBV7-8; abundance: -; CDR3nt: TGTGCCAGCAGCTCGCTGACAGGGACGCTAGCCAAAAACATTCAGTACTTC; CDR3aa: CASSSLTGTLAKNIQYF
j_gene: TRBJ1-1; d_gene: -; v_gene: TRBV21-1; abundance: -; CDR3nt: TGTGCCAGCAGCAAAGCTACGAACTGGCGGGCCTTT; CDR3aa: CASSKATNWRAF
j_gene: TRBJ2-7; d_gene: -; v_gene: TRBV6-1; abundance: few; CDR3nt: TGTGCCAGCAGTGAAGCACTCGCCTCCTCCTACGAGCAGTACTTC; CDR3aa: CASSEALASSYEQYF
j_gene: TRBJ1-2; d_gene: -; v_gene: TRBV7-9; abundance: -; CDR3nt: TGTGCCAGCAGCCCGCGGGACTATGGCTACACCTTC; CDR3aa: CASSPRDYGYTF
j_gene: TRBJ1-1; d_gene: -; v_gene: TRBV7-8; abundance: -; CDR3nt: TGTGCCAGCAGCTTAGGCGGCTTGAATAGCCATGAAGCTTTCTTT; CDR3aa: CASSLGGLNSHEAFF
j_gene: TRBJ2-1; d_gene: TRBD1; v_gene: TRBV3-1/TRBV3-2; abundance: -; CDR3nt: TGTGCGGCCCGGGACAGGGCTAGGAATGAGCAGTTCTTC; CDR3aa: CAARDRARNEQFF
j_gene: TRBJ2-1; d_gene: TRBD2; v_gene: TRBV24-1; abundance: -; CDR3nt: TGTGCCACCAGTGATTTGACGGGAGGTGAGCAGTTCTTC; CDR3aa: CATSDLTGGEQFF
j_gene: TRBJ2-1; d_gene: TRBD2; v_gene: TRBV5-1; abundance: -; CDR3nt: TGCGCCAGCAGCAGTGGACTAGCGGGAGGAAAAAGCTCCTACAATGAGCAGTTCTTC; CDR3aa: CASSSGLAGGKSSYNEQFF
j_gene: TRBJ1-1; d_gene: -; v_gene: TRBV14; abundance: few; CDR3nt: TGTGCCAGCAGCCAAGTTGCAGGGTTGACTGAAGCTTTCTTT; CDR3aa: CASSQVAGLTEAFF
j_gene: TRBJ2-1; d_gene: -; v_gene: TRBV30; abundance: -; CDR3nt: TGTGCCTGGAGTGTAATCTATAGGAGGGCGGTACGGAATGAGCAGTTCTTC; CDR3aa: CAWSVIYRRAVRNEQFF
j_gene: TRBJ2-7; d_gene: TRBD2; v_gene: TRBV5-1; abundance: -; CDR3nt: TGCGCCAGCGGTGCTAGCGGGCGCTACGAGCAGTACTTC; CDR3aa: CASGASGRYEQYF
j_gene: TRBJ2-2; d_gene: TRBD2; v_gene: TRBV19; abundance: -; CDR3nt: TGTGCCAGCTATAAAGGCGGGGGATTGAGCAGGGCCGGGGAGCTGTTTTTT; CDR3aa: CASYKGGGLSRAGELFF
j_gene: TRBJ2-7; d_gene: TRBD1; v_gene: TRBV10-3; abundance: -; CDR3nt: TGTGCCATTTGGGACAGGGCAGGGGGGGAGCAGTACTTC; CDR3aa: CAIWDRAGGEQYF
j_gene: TRBJ2-5; d_gene: -; v_gene: TRBV19; abundance: -; CDR3nt: TGTGCCAGTACTCTCGCGGCCCAGTACTTC; CDR3aa: CASTLAAQYF
j_gene: TRBJ1-5; d_gene: -; v_gene: TRBV27; abundance: -; CDR3nt: TGTGCCAGCAGTGGAGAGCAGAAGAATCAGCCCCAGCATTTT; CDR3aa: CASSGEQKNQPQHF
j_gene: TRBJ2-7; d_gene: -; v_gene: TRBV27; abundance: -; CDR3nt: TGTGCCAGCAGCCCCAGGATAACCTACGAGCAGTACTTC; CDR3aa: CASSPRITYEQYF
j_gene: TRBJ1-4; d_gene: -; v_gene: TRBV30; abundance: -; CDR3nt: TGTGCCTGGTCTGATCGGGCCGGGAGTGAAAAACTGTTTTTT; CDR3aa: CAWSDRAGSEKLFF
j_gene: TRBJ2-7; d_gene: TRBD1; v_gene: TRBV3-1/TRBV3-2; abundance: -; CDR3nt: TGTGCCAGCAGCCAAGGTTTGGGACAGCTCTACGAGCAGTACTTC; CDR3aa: CASSQGLGQLYEQYF